What follows are 11 T cell receptor beta chains derived from one specimen sequenced in a study of T cells in Graves' hyperthyroidism and ophthalmopathy. Amplified TCR beta CDR3 regions derived from RNA transcripts. HTBI primers were the set used in a first-round RT-PCR of the TCR CDR3. TCRdb itself ran the multiplex PCR reads through MiXCR, one entry per CDR3 protein. The table shows hundreds of thousands of distinct CDR3 sequences, with roughly 46% occurring only once. Sequencing was done on a sample of peripheral blood or thyroid tissue (not recorded which). Receptors originate from a woman younger than 30 with Graves' hyperthyroidism.

As to this clonotype: It may be a read error: a sequence one base away is much more abundant. The chain uses TRBV29-1 and TRBJ1-1, with D perhaps TRBD1 (6 bases). The germline V and J ends were trimmed by 5 bases and 7 bases, with 11 bases remaining between them. The CDR3 spans 11 residues. The germline V gene has CDR1 SQVTM and CDR2 ANQGSEA. The chain's CDR3 is CSVLKDSEAFF. DNA of the CDR3: TGCAGCGTTCTTAAGGACAGTGAAGCTTTCTTT.

This clonotype was found once. A single base separates this from a much larger clone, so it may be a read error. The chain combines TRBV24-1 with TRBJ1-5; D gene uncertain. The CDR3 has 12 amino acids. V shed 6 bases and J shed 3 bases, with 5 bases lying between them. Germline loops: CDR1 KGHDR, CDR2 SFDVKD. The CDR3 bases are TGTGCCACCAGTAACAACAATCAGCCCCAGCATTTT. It codes for CATSNNNQPQHF.

V usage is TRBV7-9 and J usage is TRBJ1-1; 7 bases are shared with TRBD1. Germline trimming cut 3 bases from V and 3 bases from J; bases unmatched to any gene: 10. The CDR3 spans 16 residues. Germline lookup yields CDR1 SEHNR and CDR2 FQNEAQ (reference sequence). CDR3 DNA: TGTGCCAGCAGCTTCCGGGACAGATGGACGGACACTGAAGCTTTCTTT. Protein sequence: CASSFRDRWTDTEAFF.

This clonotype came up many times. This chain joins TRBV29-1 and TRBJ1-1; D might be TRBD1 (6 bases). The V gene lost 5 bases and the J gene lost 2 bases, with 9 bases spanning the gap. Germline V gene data show CDR1 as SQVTM and CDR2 as ANQGSEA. This CDR3 is 12 amino acids long. In nucleotides, the CDR3 is TGCAGCGTTCCGGACAGAAACACTGAAGCTTTCTTT. Translation gives CSVPDRNTEAFF.

Of note for this clonotype: A clone one base away is much larger, so this may be a read error. This sequence joins TRBV10-3 and TRBJ2-5; D may be TRBD2 (6 bases). CDR3 length: 13 residues. Per germline, CDR1 ENHRY and CDR2 SYGVKD. The CDR3 DNA reads TGTGCCATCGGTGACGGGAGAGATGAGACCCAGTACTTC. Translated: CAIGDGRDETQYF.

On this clonotype: It may be a read error: a sequence one base away is much more abundant. The rearrangement uses TRBV10-3 and TRBJ1-3, with D hard to call. This CDR3 is 13 amino acids long. Trimming removed 6 bases at V and 4 bases at J, with 10 bases between. Germline CDR1 ENHRY, CDR2 SYGVKD. For the CDR3, the DNA is TGTGCCATCAGCTCCCGGGAAGGAAACACCATATATTTT. This sequence encodes CAISSREGNTIYF.

This clonotype was seen ten or more times. The chain couples TRBV6-5 to TRBJ1-2; D gene uncertain. The CDR3 covers 13 residues. Trimming pared 6 bases from V and 2 bases from J, leaving 10 bases between. Germline-derived CDR1 and CDR2 are MNHEY and SVGAGI. The CDR3 here is CASSQRLNYGYTF. CDR3 bases: TGTGCCAGCAGCCAAAGGTTGAACTATGGCTACACCTTC.

The gene calls are TRBV2 and TRBJ2-2; 7 nucleotides match TRBD2. V was pared by 6 bases and J by 3 bases, with 4 bases of the junction left unmatched. This CDR3 comprises 14 residues. Looked up from germline, CDR1 is SNHLY and CDR2 is FYNNEI. The chain's CDR3 is CASSGSGYTGELFF. CDR3 nucleotides: TGTGCCAGCAGCGGTAGCGGGTACACCGGGGAGCTGTTTTTT.

The chain has TRBV25-1 and TRBJ1-1; 9 bases align to TRBD1. The trim removed 5 bases at V and 5 bases at J, leaving 12 bases unmatched. CDR3 length: 16 amino acids. Germline-derived CDR1 and CDR2 are MGHDK and SYGVNS. This CDR3 reads CASSYSLGQGTTEAFF. CDR3 sequence (DNA): TGTGCCAGCAGTTACTCTCTTGGACAGGGGACGACTGAAGCTTTCTTT. Full variable domain (outside the CDR3, taken from reference TRBV25-1 and TRBJ1-1): EADIYQTPRYLVIGTGKKITLECSQTMGHDKMYWYQQDPGMELHLIHYSYGVNSTEKGDLSSESTVSRIRTEHFPLTLESARPSHTSQYLCASSYSLGQGTTEAFFGQGTRLTVV.

This rearrangement joins TRBV12-3 or TRBV12-4 to TRBJ1-5, with 7 bases fitting TRBD1. CDR3 length: 15 amino acids. V gave up 6 bases and J gave up 5 bases; unmatched junction bases: 10. CDR3 DNA: TGTGCCAGCAGCCGGGACAGAGGAATCGATCAGCCCCAGCATTTT. This translates into CASSRDRGIDQPQHF.

This clonotype was observed a handful of times. The chain couples TRBV6-1 to TRBJ1-2, with TRBD1 identical over 7 bases. Germline CDR1 is MNHNS and CDR2 is SASEGT. Germline trimming cut 5 bases from V and 8 bases from J; bases unmatched to any gene: 14. CDR3 size: 15 residues. The CDR3 DNA sequence: TGTGCCAGCAGTCGACTAGGGACAGTGAGGGGCGGCTACACCTTC. Amino acid sequence: CASSRLGTVRGGYTF.